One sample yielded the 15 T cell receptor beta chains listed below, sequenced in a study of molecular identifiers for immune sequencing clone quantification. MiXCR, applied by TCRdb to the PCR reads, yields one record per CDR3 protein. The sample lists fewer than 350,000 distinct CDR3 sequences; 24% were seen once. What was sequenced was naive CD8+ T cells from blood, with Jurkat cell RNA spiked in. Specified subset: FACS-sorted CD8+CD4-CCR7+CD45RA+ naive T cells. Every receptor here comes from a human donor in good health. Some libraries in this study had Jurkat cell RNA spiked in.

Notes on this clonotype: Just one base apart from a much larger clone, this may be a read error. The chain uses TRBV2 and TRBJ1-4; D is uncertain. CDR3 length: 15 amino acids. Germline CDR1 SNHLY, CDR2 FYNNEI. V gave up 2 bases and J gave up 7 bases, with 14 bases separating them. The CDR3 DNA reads TGTGCCAGCAGTGAAAGGGCCCTCACCGCTGAAAAACTGTTTTTT. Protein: CASSERALTAEKLFF.

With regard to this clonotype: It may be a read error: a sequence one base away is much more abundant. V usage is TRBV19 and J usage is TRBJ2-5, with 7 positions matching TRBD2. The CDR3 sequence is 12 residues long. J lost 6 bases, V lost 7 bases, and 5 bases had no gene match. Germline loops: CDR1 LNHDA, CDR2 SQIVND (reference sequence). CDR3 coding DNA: TGTGCCAGTATGAACGGGGGGAAGACCCAGTACTTC. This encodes CASMNGGKTQYF.

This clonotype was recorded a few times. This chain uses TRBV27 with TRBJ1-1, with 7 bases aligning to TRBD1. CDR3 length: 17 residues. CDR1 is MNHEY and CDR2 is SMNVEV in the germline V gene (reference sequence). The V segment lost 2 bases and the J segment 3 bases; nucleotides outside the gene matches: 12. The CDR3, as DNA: TGTGCCAGCAGTTTAAGTCTTCCCTTAACAGGGGACACTGAAGCTTTCTTT. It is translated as CASSLSLPLTGDTEAFF.

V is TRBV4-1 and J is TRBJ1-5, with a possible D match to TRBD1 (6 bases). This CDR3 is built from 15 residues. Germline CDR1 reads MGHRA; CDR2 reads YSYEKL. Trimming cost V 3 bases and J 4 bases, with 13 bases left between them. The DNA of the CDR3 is TGCGCCAGCAGCCACGTTTCAGGGGTTAATCAGCCCCAGCATTTT. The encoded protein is CASSHVSGVNQPQHF.

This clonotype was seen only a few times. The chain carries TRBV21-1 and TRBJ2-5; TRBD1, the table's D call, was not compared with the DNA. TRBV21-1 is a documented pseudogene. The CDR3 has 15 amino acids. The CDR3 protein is CASSKRQVNNETQYF. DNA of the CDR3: TGTGCCAGCAGCAAGAGACAGGTCAATAACGAGACCCAGTACTTC.

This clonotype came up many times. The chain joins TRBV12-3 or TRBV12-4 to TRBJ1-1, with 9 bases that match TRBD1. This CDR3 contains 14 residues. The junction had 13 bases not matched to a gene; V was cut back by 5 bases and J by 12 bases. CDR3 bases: TGTGCCAGCAGTCAGACCAACAGGGGGCGCGGACCTTTCTTT. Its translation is CASSQTNRGRGPFF.

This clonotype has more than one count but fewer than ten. The CDR3 protein is CASRRRPDRGPSDTQYF. CDR3 bases: TGTGCCAGCAGAAGAAGGCCGGACAGGGGTCCATCAGATACGCAGTATTTT. The chain has TRBV21-1 and TRBJ2-3; the D segment call TRBD1 is taken from the table without a DNA check. TRBV21-1 is assigned pseudogene status. This CDR3 region has 17 residues.

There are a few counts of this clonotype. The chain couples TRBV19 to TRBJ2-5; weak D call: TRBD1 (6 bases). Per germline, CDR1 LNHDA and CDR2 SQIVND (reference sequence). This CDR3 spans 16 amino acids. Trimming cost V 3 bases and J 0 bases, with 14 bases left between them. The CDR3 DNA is TGTGCCAGTAGTATTATGGGGGCGTCGTACCAAGAGACCCAGTACTTC. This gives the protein CASSIMGASYQETQYF.

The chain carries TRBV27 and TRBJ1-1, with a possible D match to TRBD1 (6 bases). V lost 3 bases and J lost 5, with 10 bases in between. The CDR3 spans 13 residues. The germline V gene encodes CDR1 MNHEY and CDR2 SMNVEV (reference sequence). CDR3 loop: CASSLGAWTEAFF. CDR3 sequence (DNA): TGTGCCAGCAGTTTGGGGGCGTGGACTGAAGCTTTCTTT.

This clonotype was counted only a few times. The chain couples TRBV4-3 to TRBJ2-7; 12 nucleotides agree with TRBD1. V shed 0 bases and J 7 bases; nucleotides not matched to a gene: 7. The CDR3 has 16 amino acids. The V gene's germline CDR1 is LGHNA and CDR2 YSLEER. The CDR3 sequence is CASSQDLGQGALEQYF. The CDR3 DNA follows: TGCGCCAGCAGCCAAGATCTGGGACAGGGGGCGTTAGAGCAGTACTTC.

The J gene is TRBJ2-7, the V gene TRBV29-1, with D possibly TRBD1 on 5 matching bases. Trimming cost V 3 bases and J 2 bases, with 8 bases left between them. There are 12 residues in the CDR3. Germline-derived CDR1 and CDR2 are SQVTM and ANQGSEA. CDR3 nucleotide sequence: TGCAGCGTTGACCGACAGACCTACGAGCAGTACTTC. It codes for CSVDRQTYEQYF.

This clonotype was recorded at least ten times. CDR3 sequence (DNA): TGTGCCAGCAGCCCCGCCGAGGGTCGGGGGTACGAGCAGTACTTC. Amino acid sequence: CASSPAEGRGYEQYF. The chain combines TRBV7-9 with TRBJ2-7; tentative D call: TRBD2 (6 bases). The length of the CDR3 is 15 residues. Germline CDR1 SEHNR, CDR2 FQNEAQ (reference sequence). The V and J ends lost 5 bases and 4 bases respectively, with 18 bases between them.

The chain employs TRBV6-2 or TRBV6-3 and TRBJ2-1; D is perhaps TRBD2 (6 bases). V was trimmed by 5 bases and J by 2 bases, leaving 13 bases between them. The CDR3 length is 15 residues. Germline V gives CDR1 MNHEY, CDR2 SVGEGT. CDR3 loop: CASSTLATTYNEQFF. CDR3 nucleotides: TGTGCCAGCAGTACCCTAGCGACCACCTACAATGAGCAGTTCTTC.

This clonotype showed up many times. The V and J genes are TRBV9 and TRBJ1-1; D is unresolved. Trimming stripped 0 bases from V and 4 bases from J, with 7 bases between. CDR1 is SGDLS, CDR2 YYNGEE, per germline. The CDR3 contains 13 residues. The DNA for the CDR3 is TGTGCCAGCAGCGTAGACTTGTTCACTGAAGCTTTCTTT. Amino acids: CASSVDLFTEAFF.

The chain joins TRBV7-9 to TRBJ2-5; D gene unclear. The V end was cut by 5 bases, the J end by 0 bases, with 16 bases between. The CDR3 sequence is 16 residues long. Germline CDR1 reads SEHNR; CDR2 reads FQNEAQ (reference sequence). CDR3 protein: CASSLFTPMYQETQYF. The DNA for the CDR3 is TGTGCCAGCAGCCTATTTACGCCCATGTACCAAGAGACCCAGTACTTC. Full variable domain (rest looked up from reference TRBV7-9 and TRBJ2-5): DTGVSQNPRHKITKRGQNVTFRCDPISEHNRLYWYRQTLGQGPEFLTYFQNEAQLEKSRLLSDRFSAERPKGSFSTLEIQRTEQGDSAMYLCASSLFTPMYQETQYFGPGTRLLVL.